In this sample, the clone carrying this T cell receptor (beta chain) turned up once. The V and J ends lost 3 bases and 0 bases, in that order; junction bases with no gene match: 5. This CDR3 region has 16 residues. CDR1 WNHNN and CDR2 SYGVQD come from the germline V gene (reference sequence). The data were produced by immunoSEQ multiplex PCR, yet TCRdb's version contains in-frame clones alone and is incomplete. The sample consists of 200,000 or so clones, around nine tenths of them appearing once. This entry is derived from a study of blood T cell repertoires in COVID-19. The genes are TRBV10-1 and TRBJ2-1, with TRBD1 matching 7 bases. Material for sequencing was peripheral blood. The clonotype was recovered from a man between 65 and 79 years old with active or convalescent COVID-19. As DNA, the CDR3 is TGCGCCAGCAGTGACCCTTGGGACAGCTCCTACAATGAGCAGTTCTTC. Its protein product is CASSDPWDSSYNEQFF.